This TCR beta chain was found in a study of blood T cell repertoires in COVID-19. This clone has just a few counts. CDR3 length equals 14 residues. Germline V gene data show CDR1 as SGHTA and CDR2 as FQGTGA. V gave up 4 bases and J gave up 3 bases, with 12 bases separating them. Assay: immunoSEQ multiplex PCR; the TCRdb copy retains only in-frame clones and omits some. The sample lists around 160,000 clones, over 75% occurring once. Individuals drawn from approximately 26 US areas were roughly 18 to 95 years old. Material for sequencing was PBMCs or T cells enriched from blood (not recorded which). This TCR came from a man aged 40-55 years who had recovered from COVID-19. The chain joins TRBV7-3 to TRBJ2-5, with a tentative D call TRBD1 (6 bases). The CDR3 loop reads CASSSAHREETQYF. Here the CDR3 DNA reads TGTGCCAGCAGCTCGGCTCACAGGGAAGAGACCCAGTACTTC.